The 9 T cell receptor beta chains below come from one sample, sequenced in a study of cytomegalovirus exposure and HLA in healthy donors. The PCR made use of 60 Vbeta and 13 Jbeta primers. The repertoire was sequenced with immunoSEQ multiplex PCR; TCRdb's copy has only in-frame clones and lacks some. The sample consists of about 170,000 clones, around 85% of them appearing once. Sequencing input: PBMCs. These receptors were collected from a male donor in good health and CMV-seronegative.

The rearrangement uses TRBV2 and TRBJ1-1; TRBD1 matches at 7 bases. Trimming cost V 9 bases and J 1 base; bases outside gene matches: 14. This CDR3 is built from 16 residues. CDR1 and CDR2 from the germline V gene are SNHLY and FYNNEI. This CDR3 is CASPWGTEMSNTEAFF. CDR3 sequence (DNA): TGTGCCAGTCCGTGGGGGACAGAGATGTCGAACACTGAAGCTTTCTTT.

This clone appeared a single time. This rearrangement joins TRBV18 to TRBJ1-6, with TRBD1 matching 7 bases. Germline V gene sequence: CDR1 KGHSH, CDR2 LQKENI. The CDR3 is made up of 17 amino acids. The V segment lost 3 bases and the J segment 5 bases; nucleotides outside the gene matches: 10. The CDR3 is CASSPETTGTDNSPLHF. The CDR3 DNA sequence: TGTGCCAGCTCACCTGAAACAACCGGGACAGATAATTCACCCCTCCACTTT.

The CDR3 reads CASSQDFGVSTNEKLFF. The CDR3 nucleotides read TGCGCCAGCAGCCAAGATTTCGGGGTTTCGACTAATGAAAAACTGTTTTTT. V usage is TRBV4-3 and J usage is TRBJ1-4, with D hard to call. V was pared by 0 bases and J by 2 bases, with 13 bases between. Germline CDR1 reads LGHNA; CDR2 reads YSLEER. The CDR3 runs 17 residues.

The V and J genes are TRBV7-9 and TRBJ1-1, with D tentatively TRBD1 (5 bases). Germline V gene sequence: CDR1 SEHNR, CDR2 FQNEAQ (reference sequence). This CDR3 has 15 residues. Trimming removed 5 bases from V and 0 bases from J, with 13 bases in between. The CDR3 DNA follows: TGTGCCAGCAGCCCCCCCGGCAGGGTGAACACTGAAGCTTTCTTT. Translation gives CASSPPGRVNTEAFF.

CDR3 residues: CASSLGTGVWTGELFF. Here the CDR3 DNA reads TGTGCCAGCAGCTTGGGGACAGGCGTGTGGACCGGGGAGCTGTTTTTT. The J gene is TRBJ2-2, the V gene TRBV5-8, with 7 bases lining up with TRBD1. After removal of 0 bases from V and 5 bases from J, the junction contained 7 bases not matched to a gene. From germline, CDR1 is SGHTS and CDR2 YDEGEE. The CDR3 totals 16 residues.

This clone was observed a few times. V and J are TRBV10-3 and TRBJ1-4, with a weak D call TRBD1 (6 bases). The CDR3 length is 16 residues. Trimming cost V 0 bases and J 8 bases, with 16 bases left between them. Germline values: CDR1 ENHRY, CDR2 SYGVKD. CDR3 in DNA: TGTGCCATCAGTGAGTCGAATGCGGGGGCGGTCGAAAAACTGTTTTTT. Encoded protein: CAISESNAGAVEKLFF.

The chain recombines TRBV7-9 with TRBJ2-3; 7 bases fit TRBD1. V shed 4 bases, J shed 0 bases, and the junction held 4 bases outside the gene matches. In germline, CDR1 is SEHNR, CDR2 FQNEAQ (reference sequence). The CDR3 has 15 amino acids. CDR3 protein: CASSSRQGSTDTQYF. The CDR3 nucleotides read TGTGCCAGCAGCTCCCGACAGGGTAGCACAGATACGCAGTATTTT.

The chain carries TRBV2 and TRBJ2-7; 7 positions match TRBD1. The germline gives CDR1 SNHLY, CDR2 FYNNEI. CDR3 size: 13 residues. Unmatched junction bases numbered 12, after V lost 8 bases and J lost 8 bases. CDR3: CASYIRQGHQQYF. The CDR3 DNA reads TGTGCCAGCTATATTAGACAGGGACACCAGCAGTACTTC.

The chain recombines TRBV14 with TRBJ2-3; possible D gene TRBD2, 5 bases. V dropped 3 bases and J dropped 7 bases, with 17 bases sitting between them. The germline V gene has CDR1 SGHDN and CDR2 FVKESK. The CDR3 runs to 15 residues. CDR3 in amino acids: CASSHLGVELHTQYF. The CDR3 DNA follows: TGTGCCAGCAGCCACTTGGGAGTCGAGCTACATACGCAGTATTTT.